This T cell receptor (beta chain) came from a study of technical replicates of blood from a few donors. Profiling relied on immunoSEQ multiplex PCR, and the TCRdb table lists in-frame clones only, not all of them. Here the sample spans over 80,000 clones, approximately 96% being singletons. This CDR3 contains 11 residues. Germline CDR1 and CDR2: DFQATT and SNEGSKA (reference sequence). V was clipped by 4 bases and J by 4 bases, with 6 bases between them. Sequencing was performed on T cells isolated from PBMCs. The receptor comes from a human donor in good health. The rearrangement joins TRBV20-1 to TRBJ2-3; no reliable D call. The CDR3 spells CSATSADTQYF. In DNA, the CDR3 is TGCAGTGCTACTAGTGCAGATACGCAGTATTTT.